This T cell receptor (beta chain) emerged from a study of CD8 T cells in ankylosing spondylitis. Study-level findings and limits: Ankylosing spondylitis blood seemed to carry a telltale TCR beta motif made of about 8 highly homologous variants. Clones linked to disease were reported to show significant enrichment in matched ankylosing spondylitis synovial fluid. CD8+ by phenotype, disease-linked clones were relatively rare in peripheral blood.

This clonotype was counted a few times. The target antigen is unknown. Quantitative molecular-barcoded 5'-RACE generated the TCR beta libraries. TCRdb itself ran the 5' RACE reads through MiXCR, one entry per CDR3 protein. Here the sample spans 200,000 to 300,000 distinct CDR3 sequences, 30% to 35% being singletons. The CDR3 runs 15 residues. The V and J ends lost 4 bases and 4 bases respectively, with 15 bases between them. Germline CDR1 is LGHDT and CDR2 is YNNKEL (reference sequence). The sequenced material came from blood, either unsorted or a sorted T cell fraction (not recorded which). The TCR comes from a male donor with ankylosing spondylitis or in good health (not recorded which). The chain joins TRBV3-1 to TRBJ2-3; D remains unclear. The CDR3 nucleotides read TGTGCCAGCAGCCCAAGGACCGCTCACGCAGATACGCAGTATTTT. Translating it yields CASSPRTAHADTQYF.